This TCR beta chain was captured by sequencing in a study of T cell clones after liver transplantation. With 5 bases clipped from V and 0 bases from J, the junction kept 8 bases outside the gene matches. The CDR3 totals 15 residues. Germline V gives CDR1 SGHRS, CDR2 YFSETQ. Generated by immunoSEQ multiplex PCR, the TCRdb table keeps only in-frame clones and is missing some. The sample carries around 77,000 clones, 80% recorded once. This clonotype originated in a human patient who received a liver transplant. Some T cells may be transferred from the graft donor. The V gene is TRBV5-1, the J gene TRBJ2-7, with TRBD1 identical over 7 bases. The specimen comprised CD4+ T cells from blood, sampled 12 months after liver transplant. Here the CDR3 DNA reads TGCGCCAGCAGACCCTCGGACAGGACCTCCTACGAGCAGTACTTC. It is translated as CASRPSDRTSYEQYF.